These 20 T cell receptor beta chains came from one sample sequenced in a study of blood T cell repertoires in COVID-19 (dated by TCRdb to the early 2020s). The library relied on the immunoSEQ multiplex PCR assay. Here the immuneACCESS table is served through TCRdb, limited to in-frame sequences with V and J called. Missing clones are a known gap in these copies; in checked studies unresolved V genes cover under half, and the rest lacks a known reason. The sample records some 300,000 clones, roughly 89% of which are singletons. Over 9% of the sample comes from the top ten. Sequencing input: PBMCs or T cells enriched from blood (not recorded which). The receptors come from a woman aged 30 to 39 who had recovered from COVID-19.

The chain combines TRBV11-2 with TRBJ2-1; 7 positions match TRBD1. The CDR3 length is 17 residues. Germline values: CDR1 SGHAT, CDR2 FQNNGV. The junction had 18 bases not matched to a gene; V was cut back by 5 bases and J by 8 bases. CDR3 in DNA: TGTGCCAGCAGCGGCCTAGGAACCGGGACAGCGAGGGATGAGCAGTTCTTC. This gives the protein CASSGLGTGTARDEQFF. Full variable domain (rest looked up from reference TRBV11-2 and TRBJ2-1): EAGVAQSPRYKIIEKRQSVAFWCNPISGHATLYWYQQILGQGPKLLIQFQNNGVVDDSQLPKDRFSAERLKGVDSTLKIQPAKLEDSAVYLCASSGLGTGTARDEQFFGPGTRLTVL.

The chain carries TRBV28 and TRBJ1-5; D perhaps matches TRBD1 (6 bases). CDR1 and CDR2 (germline): MDHEN, SYDVKM. The V end was cut by 4 bases, the J end by 0 bases, with 10 bases between. This CDR3 comprises 15 residues. In nucleotides, the CDR3 is TGTGCCAGCAGTTCCACAGGGCATAGCAATCAGCCCCAGCATTTT. Protein sequence: CASSSTGHSNQPQHF.

This clone was picked up one time. V gene TRBV5-1 combines with J gene TRBJ2-2; D unclear. In germline, CDR1 is SGHRS, CDR2 YFSETQ. Trimming stripped 0 bases from V and 7 bases from J, with 7 bases between. There are 13 residues in the CDR3. The CDR3 is CASSLGVGGELFF. In nucleotides, the CDR3 is TGCGCCAGCAGCTTGGGAGTCGGCGGGGAGCTGTTTTTT.

The J gene is TRBJ2-7, the V gene TRBV9; the match to TRBD2 covers 7 bases. J gave up 6 bases and V 1 base, and 16 bases lay outside the gene matches. CDR1 and CDR2 from the germline V gene are SGDLS and YYNGEE. The length of the CDR3 is 17 residues. CDR3 protein: CASSVSEGGLAAAEQYF. The CDR3 bases are TGTGCCAGCAGCGTATCAGAGGGCGGCCTAGCGGCGGCCGAGCAGTACTTC.

This clone was detected once. This rearrangement joins TRBV6-5 to TRBJ2-3; 10 bases agree with TRBD2. The CDR3 totals 16 residues. Germline CDR1 is MNHEY and CDR2 is SVGAGI. V dropped 0 bases and J dropped 6; count of bases not matched to a gene: 6. In DNA, the CDR3 is TGTGCCAGCAGTTACTCAGCTAGCGGGGGCCGGGATACGCAGTATTTT. This encodes CASSYSASGGRDTQYF.

The V gene is TRBV4-3, the J gene TRBJ2-3; 7 bases agree with TRBD1. This CDR3 is built from 15 residues. V lost 1 base and J lost 2; bases outside the gene matches: 3. The germline V gene encodes CDR1 LGHNA and CDR2 YSLEER. Here the CDR3 DNA reads TGCGCCAGCAGCCAAGGTGGGACAGTCACAGATACGCAGTATTTT. It encodes CASSQGGTVTDTQYF.

This sequence joins TRBV5-1 and TRBJ2-4, with D hard to call. From germline, CDR1 is SGHRS and CDR2 YFSETQ. V lost 0 bases, J lost 5 bases, and 9 bases lay in between. The CDR3 length is 14 residues. CDR3 in amino acids: CASSLGWSENIQYF. The CDR3, as DNA: TGCGCCAGCAGCTTGGGGTGGAGTGAAAACATTCAGTACTTC.

This chain links TRBV28 with TRBJ1-5; D possibly corresponds to TRBD1 (6 bases). Germline lookup yields CDR1 MDHEN and CDR2 SYDVKM. CDR3 length equals 13 residues. Trimming cost V 2 bases and J 6 bases, with 8 bases left between them. CDR3 amino acids: CASSLGGRQPQHF. CDR3 DNA sequence: TGTGCCAGCAGTTTAGGGGGCCGTCAGCCCCAGCATTTT.

This clone was observed a single time. The chain links TRBV5-1 to TRBJ1-2, with D perhaps TRBD1 (5 bases). The germline V gene encodes CDR1 SGHRS and CDR2 YFSETQ. Trimming cost V 0 bases and J 7 bases, with 13 bases left between them. This CDR3 spans 14 amino acids. CDR3 nucleotide sequence: TGCGCCAGCAGCTTGGATGGTCAGGGTGGTGGCTACACCTTC. This encodes CASSLDGQGGGYTF.

The chain is built from TRBV7-9 and TRBJ2-2, with 9 bases matching TRBD2. With V trimmed by 5 bases and J by 0 bases, 1 base remained unmatched. This CDR3 has 15 residues. Germline CDR1 reads SEHNR; CDR2 reads FQNEAQ (reference sequence). CDR3 sequence reads: CASSPSGTNTGELFF. The CDR3 nucleotides are TGTGCCAGCAGCCCTAGCGGGACGAACACCGGGGAGCTGTTTTTT.

This chain connects TRBV19 to TRBJ1-5; 7 bases map to TRBD1. Germline V gives CDR1 LNHDA, CDR2 SQIVND (reference sequence). V shed 4 bases, J shed 5 bases, and the junction held 5 bases outside the gene matches. The CDR3 is made up of 14 amino acids. The CDR3 DNA reads TGTGCCAGTAGTAGCAACAGGGGTTATCAGCCCCAGCATTTT. This encodes CASSSNRGYQPQHF.

The chain uses TRBV9 and TRBJ2-3; 9 bases align to TRBD2. The trim removed 6 bases at V and 0 bases at J, leaving 5 bases unmatched. This CDR3 has 15 amino acids. The germline V gene has CDR1 SGDLS and CDR2 YYNGEE. For the CDR3, the DNA is TGTGCCAGCAACCCGACTAGCGGAAGCACAGATACGCAGTATTTT. It yields the protein CASNPTSGSTDTQYF. Full variable domain (remainder filled in from reference TRBV9 and TRBJ2-3): DSGVTQTPKHLITATGQRVTLRCSPRSGDLSVYWYQQSLDQGLQFLIQYYNGEERAKGNILERFSAQQFPDLHSELNLSSLELGDSALYFCASNPTSGSTDTQYFGPGTRLTVL.

The rearrangement joins TRBV9 to TRBJ2-5; 10 nucleotides agree with TRBD2. Germline assignment: CDR1 SGDLS and CDR2 YYNGEE. Trimming at V came to 0 bases and at J to 2 bases, leaving 4 bases not matched to a gene. The CDR3 has 16 residues. In DNA form, the CDR3 reads TGTGCCAGCAGCGTAGCGGCTAGCGGGAGACAAGAGACCCAGTACTTC. It is translated as CASSVAASGRQETQYF.

The CDR3 DNA reads TGTGCCAGCAGTGAAGGGGCCAGTTCAAAGCCCCAGCATTTT. Its protein product is CASSEGASSKPQHF. This chain uses TRBV6-1 with TRBJ1-5, with unresolved D. V was trimmed by 1 base and J by 8 bases, leaving 12 bases between them. CDR1 and CDR2 (germline): MNHNS, SASEGT. This CDR3 region has 14 residues.

The rearrangement links TRBV11-2 to TRBJ2-1, with TRBD2 matching 12 bases. Germline V lookup: CDR1 SGHAT, CDR2 FQNNGV. CDR3 length: 18 amino acids. Trimming at V came to 5 bases and at J to 9 bases, leaving 17 bases not matched to a gene. The CDR3 DNA follows: TGTGCCAGCAGCCTAAGAGAACGGGGACTAGCGGGTCACGTTGAGCAGTTCTTC. Protein product: CASSLRERGLAGHVEQFF.

The chain links TRBV19 to TRBJ2-5, with TRBD1 identical over 7 bases. V was pared by 6 bases and J by 4 bases, with 11 bases of the junction left unmatched. CDR1 and CDR2 from the germline V gene are LNHDA and SQIVND (reference sequence). CDR3 size: 15 residues. The CDR3 loop is CASRPGTGESETQYF. CDR3 DNA: TGTGCCAGTAGGCCCGGAACAGGGGAGTCAGAGACCCAGTACTTC.

This chain joins TRBV20-1 and TRBJ1-1, with TRBD1 matching over 9 bases. V was pared by 3 bases and J by 11 bases, with 13 bases of the junction left unmatched. Germline CDR1 DFQATT, CDR2 SNEGSKA (reference sequence). The CDR3 runs to 14 residues. CDR3 coding DNA: TGCAGTGCTAGTCATGGGACAGGGTACAGAGGCGCTTTCTTT. It encodes CSASHGTGYRGAFF.

This rearrangement joins TRBV2 to TRBJ1-5, with TRBD1 as a possible D gene (5 bases). V lost 4 bases and J 7 bases, leaving 17 bases between the germline ends. Germline assignment: CDR1 SNHLY and CDR2 FYNNEI. The CDR3 runs to 15 residues. In DNA, the CDR3 is TGTGCCAGCAGTGCCGTCGGACTCGGGGGGCAGCCCCAGCATTTT. Residues: CASSAVGLGGQPQHF.

The rearrangement uses TRBV12-3 or TRBV12-4 and TRBJ1-2; a possible D gene is TRBD1 (5 bases). With 3 bases removed from V and 4 bases from J, the gap between germline ends came to 9 bases. This CDR3 contains 13 residues. The CDR3 spells CASSFVGPYGYTF. CDR3 sequence (DNA): TGTGCCAGCAGTTTTGTGGGGCCCTATGGCTACACCTTC.

V gene TRBV7-9 combines with J gene TRBJ1-2, with 8 positions matching TRBD1. The length of the CDR3 is 13 residues. After removal of 5 bases from V and 7 bases from J, the junction contained 6 bases not matched to a gene. Germline-derived CDR1 and CDR2 are SEHNR and FQNEAQ (reference sequence). CDR3 nucleotides: TGTGCCAGCAGCGCGACAGGGGTTTTTGGCTACACCTTC. It specifies CASSATGVFGYTF.